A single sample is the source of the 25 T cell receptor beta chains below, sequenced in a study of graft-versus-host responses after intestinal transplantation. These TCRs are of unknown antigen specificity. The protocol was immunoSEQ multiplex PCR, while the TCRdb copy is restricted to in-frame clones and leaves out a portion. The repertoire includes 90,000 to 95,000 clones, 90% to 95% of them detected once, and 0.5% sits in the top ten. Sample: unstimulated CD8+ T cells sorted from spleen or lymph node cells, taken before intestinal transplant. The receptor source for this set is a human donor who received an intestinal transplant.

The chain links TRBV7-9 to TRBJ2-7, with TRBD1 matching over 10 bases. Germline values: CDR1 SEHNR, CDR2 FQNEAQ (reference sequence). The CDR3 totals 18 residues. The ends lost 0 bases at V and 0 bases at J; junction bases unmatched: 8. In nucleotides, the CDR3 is TGTGCCAGCAGCTTAGCGCCGACAGGGGGCGGGGACTCCTACGAGCAGTACTTC. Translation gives CASSLAPTGGGDSYEQYF.

CDR3 region: CASSLTWGDTGELFF. The CDR3 DNA reads TGTGCCAGCAGCTTAACATGGGGGGACACCGGGGAGCTGTTTTTT. The chain couples TRBV11-2 to TRBJ2-2; D might be TRBD2 (6 bases). This CDR3 contains 15 residues. Deletions cut 2 bases from V and 3 bases from J, with 10 bases between. Germline CDR1 and CDR2: SGHAT and FQNNGV.

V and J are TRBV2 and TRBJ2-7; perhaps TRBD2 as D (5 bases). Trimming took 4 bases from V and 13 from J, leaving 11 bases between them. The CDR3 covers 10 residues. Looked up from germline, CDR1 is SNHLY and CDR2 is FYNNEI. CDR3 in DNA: TGTGCCAGCAGTGGGAGCTGGACTTACTTC. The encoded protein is CASSGSWTYF.

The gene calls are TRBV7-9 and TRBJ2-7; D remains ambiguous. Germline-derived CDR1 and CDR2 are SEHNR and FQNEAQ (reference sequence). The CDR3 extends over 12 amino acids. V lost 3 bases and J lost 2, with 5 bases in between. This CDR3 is CASSLTTYEQYF. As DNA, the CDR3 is TGTGCCAGCAGCTTGACAACCTACGAGCAGTACTTC.

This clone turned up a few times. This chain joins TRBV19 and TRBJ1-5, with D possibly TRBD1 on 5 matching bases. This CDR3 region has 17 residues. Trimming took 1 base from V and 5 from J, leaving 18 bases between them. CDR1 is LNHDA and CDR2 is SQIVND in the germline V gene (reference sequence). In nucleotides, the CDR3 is TGTGCCAGTAGTATAGTGATGGGGCAGAGATACGATCAGCCCCAGCATTTT. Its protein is CASSIVMGQRYDQPQHF.

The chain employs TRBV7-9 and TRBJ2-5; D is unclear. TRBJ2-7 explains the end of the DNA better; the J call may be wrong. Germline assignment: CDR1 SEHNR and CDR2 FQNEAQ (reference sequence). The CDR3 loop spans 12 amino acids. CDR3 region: CASSLAQREQYF. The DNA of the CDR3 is TGTGCCAGCAGCTTAGCGCAGCGCGAGCAGTACTTC.

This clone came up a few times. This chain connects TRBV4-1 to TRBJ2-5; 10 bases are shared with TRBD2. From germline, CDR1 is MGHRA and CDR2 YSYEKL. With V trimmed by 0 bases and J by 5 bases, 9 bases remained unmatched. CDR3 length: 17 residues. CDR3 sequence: CASSQERAAGGWETQYF. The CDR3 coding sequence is TGCGCCAGCAGCCAAGAAAGGGCAGCGGGGGGGTGGGAGACCCAGTACTTC.

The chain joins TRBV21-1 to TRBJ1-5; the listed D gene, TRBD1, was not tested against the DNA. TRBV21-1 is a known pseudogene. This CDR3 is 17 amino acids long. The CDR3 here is CASSNPGTGTSNQPQHF. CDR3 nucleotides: TGTGCCAGCAGCAACCCGGGGACAGGGACGAGCAATCAGCCCCAGCATTTT.

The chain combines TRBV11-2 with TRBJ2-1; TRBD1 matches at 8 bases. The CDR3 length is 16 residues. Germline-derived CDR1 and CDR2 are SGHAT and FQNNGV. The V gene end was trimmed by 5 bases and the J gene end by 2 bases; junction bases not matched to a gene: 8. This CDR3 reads CASSGRTGFTYNEQFF. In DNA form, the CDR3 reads TGTGCCAGCAGCGGCCGGACAGGGTTCACCTACAATGAGCAGTTCTTC.

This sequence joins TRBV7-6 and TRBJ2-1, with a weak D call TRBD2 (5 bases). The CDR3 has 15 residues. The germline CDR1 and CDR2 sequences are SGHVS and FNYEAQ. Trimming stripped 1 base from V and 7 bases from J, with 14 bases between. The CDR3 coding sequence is TGTGCCAGCAGCTTAGTCAGTGGACTGTCAAATGAGCAGTTCTTC. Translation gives CASSLVSGLSNEQFF.

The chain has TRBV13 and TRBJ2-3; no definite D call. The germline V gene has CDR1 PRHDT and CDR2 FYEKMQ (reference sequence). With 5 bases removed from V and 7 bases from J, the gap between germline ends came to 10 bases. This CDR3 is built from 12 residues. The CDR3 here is CASSKEVHTQYF. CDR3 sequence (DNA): TGTGCCAGCAGCAAAGAGGTCCATACGCAGTATTTT.

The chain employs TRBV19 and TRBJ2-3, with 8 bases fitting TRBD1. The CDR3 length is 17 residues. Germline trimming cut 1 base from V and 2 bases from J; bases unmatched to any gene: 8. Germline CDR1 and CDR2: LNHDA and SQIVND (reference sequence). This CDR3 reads CASSIVGTGGSTDTQYF. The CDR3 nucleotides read TGTGCCAGTAGTATAGTAGGGACAGGAGGATCCACAGATACGCAGTATTTT.

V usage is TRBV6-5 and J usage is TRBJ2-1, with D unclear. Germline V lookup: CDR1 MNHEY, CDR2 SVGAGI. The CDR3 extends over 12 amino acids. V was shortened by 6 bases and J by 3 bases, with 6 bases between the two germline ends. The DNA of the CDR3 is TGTGCCAGCAGCTTAAACTACAATGAGCAGTTCTTC. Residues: CASSLNYNEQFF.

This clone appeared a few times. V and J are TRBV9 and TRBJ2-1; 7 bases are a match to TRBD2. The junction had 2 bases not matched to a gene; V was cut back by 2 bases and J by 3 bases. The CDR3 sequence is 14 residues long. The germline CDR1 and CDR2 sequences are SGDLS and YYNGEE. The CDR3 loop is CASSVGTNYNEQFF. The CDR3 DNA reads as TGTGCCAGCAGCGTTGGGACTAACTACAATGAGCAGTTCTTC.

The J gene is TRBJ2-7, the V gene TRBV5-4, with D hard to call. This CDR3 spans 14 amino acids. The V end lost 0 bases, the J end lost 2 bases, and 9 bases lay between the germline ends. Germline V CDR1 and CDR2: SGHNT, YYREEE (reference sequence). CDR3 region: CASSLGGITYEQYF. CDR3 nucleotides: TGTGCCAGCAGCTTGGGAGGTATCACCTACGAGCAGTACTTC. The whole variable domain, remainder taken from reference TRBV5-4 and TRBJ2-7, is ETGVTQSPTHLIKTRGQQVTLRCSSQSGHNTVSWYQQALGQGPQFIFQYYREEENGRGNFPPRFSGLQFPNYSSELNVNALELDDSALYLCASSLGGITYEQYFGPGTRLTVT.

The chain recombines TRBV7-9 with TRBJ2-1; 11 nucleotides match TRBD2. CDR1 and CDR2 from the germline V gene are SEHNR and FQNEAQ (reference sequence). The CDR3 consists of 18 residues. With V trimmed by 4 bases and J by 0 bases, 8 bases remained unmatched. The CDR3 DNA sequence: TGTGCCAGCAGCTCAACTGTGACTAGCGGGACCTCCTACAATGAGCAGTTCTTC. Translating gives CASSSTVTSGTSYNEQFF.

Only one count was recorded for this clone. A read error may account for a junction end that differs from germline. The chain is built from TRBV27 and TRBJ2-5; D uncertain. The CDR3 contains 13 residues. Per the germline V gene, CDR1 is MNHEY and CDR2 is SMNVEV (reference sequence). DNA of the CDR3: TGTGTCAGCAGTTTAGAGGAGCGAGAGACCCAGTACTTC. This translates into CVSSLEERETQYF.

The chain's CDR3 is CASSDHGTVFPEAFF. Here the CDR3 DNA reads TGTGCCAGCAGTGACCACGGGACAGTGTTTCCTGAAGCTTTCTTT. The chain employs TRBV6-1 and TRBJ1-1; 7 bases are a match to TRBD1. The J segment lost 6 bases and the V segment lost 3 bases, leaving 10 bases of the junction unmatched. Germline V lookup: CDR1 MNHNS, CDR2 SASEGT. This CDR3 spans 15 amino acids.

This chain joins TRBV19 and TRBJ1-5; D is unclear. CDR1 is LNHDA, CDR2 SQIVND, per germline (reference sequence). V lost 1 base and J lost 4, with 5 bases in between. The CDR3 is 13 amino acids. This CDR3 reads CASSIAGNQPQHF. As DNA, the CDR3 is TGTGCCAGTAGTATAGCGGGGAATCAGCCCCAGCATTTT. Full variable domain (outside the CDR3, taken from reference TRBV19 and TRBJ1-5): DGGITQSPKYLFRKEGQNVTLSCEQNLNHDAMYWYRQDPGQGLRLIYYSQIVNDFQKGDIAEGYSVSREKKESFPLTVTSAQKNPTAFYLCASSIAGNQPQHFGDGTRLSIL.

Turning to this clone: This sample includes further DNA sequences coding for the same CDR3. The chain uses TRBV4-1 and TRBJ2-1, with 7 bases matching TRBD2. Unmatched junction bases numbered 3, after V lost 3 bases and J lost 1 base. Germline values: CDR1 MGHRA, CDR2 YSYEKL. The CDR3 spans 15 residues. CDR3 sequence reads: CASSQLAESYNEQFF. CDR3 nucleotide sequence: TGCGCCAGCAGCCAGCTAGCGGAGTCCTACAATGAGCAGTTCTTC.

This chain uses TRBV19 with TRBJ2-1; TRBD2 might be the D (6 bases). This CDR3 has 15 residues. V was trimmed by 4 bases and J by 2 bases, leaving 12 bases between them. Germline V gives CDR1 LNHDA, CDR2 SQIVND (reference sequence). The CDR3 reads CASSSAGGTYNEQFF. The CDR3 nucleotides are TGTGCCAGTAGTAGCGCCGGCGGGACCTACAATGAGCAGTTCTTC. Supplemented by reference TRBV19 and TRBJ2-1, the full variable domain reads DGGITQSPKYLFRKEGQNVTLSCEQNLNHDAMYWYRQDPGQGLRLIYYSQIVNDFQKGDIAEGYSVSREKKESFPLTVTSAQKNPTAFYLCASSSAGGTYNEQFFGPGTRLTVL.

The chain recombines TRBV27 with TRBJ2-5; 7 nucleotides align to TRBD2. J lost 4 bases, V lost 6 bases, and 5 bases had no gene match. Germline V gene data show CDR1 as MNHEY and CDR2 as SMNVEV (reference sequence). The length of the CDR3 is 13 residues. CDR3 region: CASRDWEGETQYF. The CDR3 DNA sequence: TGTGCCAGCAGGGACTGGGAGGGAGAGACCCAGTACTTC.

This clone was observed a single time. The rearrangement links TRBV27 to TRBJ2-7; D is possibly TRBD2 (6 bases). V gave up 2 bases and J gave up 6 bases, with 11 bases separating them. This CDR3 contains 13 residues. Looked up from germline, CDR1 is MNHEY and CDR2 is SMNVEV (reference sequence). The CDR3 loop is CASSLLLGGEQYF. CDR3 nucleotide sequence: TGTGCCAGCAGTTTACTCTTGGGGGGCGAGCAGTACTTC.

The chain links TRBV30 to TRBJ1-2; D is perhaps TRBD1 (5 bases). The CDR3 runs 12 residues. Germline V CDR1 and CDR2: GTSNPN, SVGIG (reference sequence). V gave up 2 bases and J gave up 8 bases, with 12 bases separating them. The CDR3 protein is CAWSTDSFGYTF. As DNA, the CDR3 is TGTGCCTGGAGTACAGACAGTTTCGGCTACACCTTC. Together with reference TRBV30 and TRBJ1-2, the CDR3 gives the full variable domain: SQTIHQWPATLVQPVGSPLSLECTVEGTSNPNLYWYRQAAGRGLQLLFYSVGIGQISSEVPQNLSASRPQDRQFILSSKKLLLSDSGFYLCAWSTDSFGYTFGSGTRLTVV.

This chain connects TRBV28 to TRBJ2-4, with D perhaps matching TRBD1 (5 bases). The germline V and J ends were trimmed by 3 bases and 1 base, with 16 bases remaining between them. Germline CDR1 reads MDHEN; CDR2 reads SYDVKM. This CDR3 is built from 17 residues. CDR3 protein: CASSFRLGRAAKNIQYF. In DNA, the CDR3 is TGTGCCAGCAGTTTTCGGTTGGGCAGGGCGGCCAAAAACATTCAGTACTTC. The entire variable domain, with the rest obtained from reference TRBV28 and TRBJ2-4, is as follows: DVKVTQSSRYLVKRTGEKVFLECVQDMDHENMFWYRQDPGLGLRLIYFSYDVKMKEKGDIPEGYSVSREKKERFSLILESASTNQTSMYLCASSFRLGRAAKNIQYFGAGTRLSVL.